Shown below are 12 T cell receptor beta chains from a single sample sequenced in a study of shared clonotypes between healthy human individuals (TCRdb year 2020). Receptor libraries were prepared by the immunoSEQ multiplex PCR assay. In its TCRdb copy, this immuneACCESS table keeps in-frame sequences only and misses some clones. Where compared with another copy, unresolved V genes explain less than half of these, and the others have no known cause. The sample has about 960,000 clones on record, roughly 72% of them singletons. In total, the top ten clones hold about 1.5% of the sample. Sequences were obtained from memory CD4+ T cells sorted from blood. What the cell subset or site label conveys for this sample: CD45RA-negative fraction. Source of these receptors: a man between 18 and 29 years old in good health.

This chain joins TRBV7-2 and TRBJ2-1; 7 positions match TRBD1. With 3 bases clipped from V and 7 bases from J, the junction kept 9 bases outside the gene matches. The CDR3 consists of 15 residues. Germline CDR1 SGHTA, CDR2 FQGNSA. CDR3 amino acids: CASSFRGPGRNEQFF. In DNA, the CDR3 is TGTGCCAGCAGCTTTAGGGGGCCAGGAAGGAATGAGCAGTTCTTC.

A single count supports this clone. The chain joins TRBV6-6 to TRBJ2-2, with 8 bases aligning to TRBD2. J lost 4 bases, V lost 5 bases, and 6 bases had no gene match. CDR1 is MNHNY, CDR2 SVGAGI, per germline (reference sequence). The CDR3 sequence is 15 residues long. DNA for the CDR3: TGTGCCAGCAGTACTCGGACTAGCTCCACCGGGGAGCTGTTTTTT. Protein product: CASSTRTSSTGELFF.

This clone appeared a few times. This chain links TRBV2 with TRBJ2-7, with 7 bases aligning to TRBD1. The V and J ends lost 7 bases and 5 bases, in that order; junction bases with no gene match: 8. This CDR3 has 13 amino acids. Looked up from germline, CDR1 is SNHLY and CDR2 is FYNNEI. The CDR3 coding sequence is TGTGCCAGCACTGGGACAGCGGTAAACGAGCAGTACTTC. Its translation is CASTGTAVNEQYF. The complete variable domain, with remaining parts taken from reference TRBV2 and TRBJ2-7, reads EPEVTQTPSHQVTQMGQEVILRCVPISNHLYFYWYRQILGQKVEFLVSFYNNEISEKSEIFDDQFSVERPDGSNFTLKIRSTKLEDSAMYFCASTGTAVNEQYFGPGTRLTVT.

The chain carries TRBV6-5 and TRBJ2-1; TRBD2 matches 10 bases. Germline-derived CDR1 and CDR2 are MNHEY and SVGAGI. The CDR3 is made up of 14 amino acids. After removal of 6 bases from V and 7 bases from J, the junction contained 6 bases not matched to a gene. CDR3 bases: TGTGCCAGCAGGCCTAGCGGGAGCCGGAATGAGCAGTTCTTC. Amino acids: CASRPSGSRNEQFF.

The chain combines TRBV19 with TRBJ2-2; 8 bases line up with TRBD1. Looked up from germline, CDR1 is LNHDA and CDR2 is SQIVND (reference sequence). Germline trimming cut 9 bases from V and 1 base from J; bases unmatched to any gene: 4. The CDR3 sequence is 14 residues long. This chain's CDR3 is CASQGTGNTGELFF. CDR3 nucleotides: TGTGCCAGCCAGGGGACAGGGAACACCGGGGAGCTGTTTTTT.

This clone came up a few times. This chain joins TRBV10-2 and TRBJ1-4; unclear D gene. CDR1 and CDR2 from the germline V gene are WSHSY and SAAADI. This CDR3 is built from 14 residues. Trimming shortened V by 3 bases and J by 8 bases, and 13 bases separated the two germline ends. CDR3 in amino acids: CASSDPGRVEKLFF. CDR3 DNA sequence: TGCGCCAGCAGTGATCCCGGGCGAGTGGAAAAACTGTTTTTT.

The V call is TRBV30, the J call TRBJ2-1; D is possibly TRBD1 (6 bases). Germline V gene lookup returns CDR1 GTSNPN and CDR2 SVGIG (reference sequence). This CDR3 is built from 13 residues. The V end was cut by 2 bases, the J end by 5 bases, with 10 bases between. The CDR3 coding sequence is TGTGCCTGGAGTACCCGGACAGACAATGAGCAGTTCTTC. Protein product: CAWSTRTDNEQFF.

This clone is a singleton in its sample. The genes are TRBV4-1 and TRBJ2-7; D gene uncertain. Germline V gene data show CDR1 as MGHRA and CDR2 as YSYEKL. The CDR3 is made up of 14 amino acids. V lost 2 bases, J lost 0 bases, and 8 bases lay in between. CDR3: CASSQYRSSYEQYF. CDR3 nucleotide sequence: TGCGCCAGCAGCCAATATAGGAGCTCCTACGAGCAGTACTTC.

The V call is TRBV29-1, the J call TRBJ1-2, with 7 nucleotides matching TRBD1. The CDR3 extends over 12 amino acids. Looked up from germline, CDR1 is SQVTM and CDR2 is ANQGSEA. V lost 7 bases to trimming and J lost 1 base; unmatched junction nucleotides: 3. CDR3 region: CSAGQFNYGYTF. For the CDR3, the DNA is TGCAGCGCGGGACAGTTTAACTATGGCTACACCTTC.

The rearrangement uses TRBV28 and TRBJ1-5; D is ambiguous. CDR1 MDHEN and CDR2 SYDVKM come from the germline V gene. V lost 5 bases and J 6 bases, leaving 17 bases between the germline ends. This CDR3 is 15 amino acids long. This chain's CDR3 is CASSPRALVGQPQHF. The CDR3 coding sequence is TGTGCCAGCAGTCCAAGGGCCCTGGTAGGTCAGCCCCAGCATTTT.

The rearrangement uses TRBV2 and TRBJ2-7; D is uncertain. Germline V gene lookup returns CDR1 SNHLY and CDR2 FYNNEI. V lost 6 bases and J lost 2, with 8 bases in between. The CDR3 spans 12 residues. For the CDR3, the DNA is TGTGCCAGCAGAAGGCTAACCTACGAGCAGTACTTC. This encodes CASRRLTYEQYF.

CDR3 amino acids: CASSLTQGAYEQYF. In DNA form, the CDR3 reads TGTGCCAGCTCACTTACCCAGGGGGCCTACGAGCAGTACTTC. The V gene is TRBV18, the J gene TRBJ2-7; 7 bases align to TRBD1. Germline CDR1 and CDR2: KGHSH and LQKENI. J was trimmed by 2 bases and V by 4 bases; bases with no gene match: 5. This CDR3 has 14 residues.